Listed here are 5 T cell receptor beta chains from one sample, sequenced in a study of T cell changes during pregnancy in multiple sclerosis. Clones were sequenced by immunoSEQ multiplex PCR, and TCRdb holds only the in-frame ones, with some missing. Seen here are some 80,000 clones, 91% observed once, and the top ten hold more than 2.5%. This material consisted of peripheral blood, taken in the first trimester of pregnancy. The receptors stem from a female donor with multiple sclerosis, enrolled in a pregnancy study.

This chain links TRBV4-3 with TRBJ1-5; D is perhaps TRBD1 (6 bases). This CDR3 spans 15 amino acids. Germline CDR1 is LGHNA and CDR2 is YSLEER. V lost 0 bases and J 7 bases, leaving 13 bases between the germline ends. The CDR3 bases are TGCGCCAGCAGCCAAGAGCTGGGGGCTCGGCAGCCCCAGCATTTT. Translated, it gives CASSQELGARQPQHF.

The gene calls are TRBV5-1 and TRBJ1-6, with D possibly being TRBD1 (6 bases). V was pared by 4 bases and J by 9 bases, with 14 bases between. Per the germline V gene, CDR1 is SGHRS and CDR2 is YFSETQ. The CDR3 has 14 residues. DNA of the CDR3: TGCGCCAGCAGCACAGCAGGGGAGTCTTCACCCCTCCACTTT. This codes for CASSTAGESSPLHF.

This chain links TRBV25-1 with TRBJ1-6; 7 bases match TRBD1. The CDR3 is 14 amino acids. Unmatched junction bases numbered 5, after V lost 5 bases and J lost 7 bases. Germline CDR1 MGHDK, CDR2 SYGVNS. The CDR3 loop is CASSYRGSNSPLHF. CDR3 nucleotides: TGTGCCAGCAGTTACAGGGGTTCCAATTCACCCCTCCACTTT. Based on the CDR3 plus reference TRBV25-1 and TRBJ1-6, the full variable domain is EADIYQTPRYLVIGTGKKITLECSQTMGHDKMYWYQQDPGMELHLIHYSYGVNSTEKGDLSSESTVSRIRTEHFPLTLESARPSHTSQYLCASSYRGSNSPLHFGNGTRLTVT.

The rearrangement uses TRBV7-2 and TRBJ2-7; TRBD1 aligns across 9 bases. This CDR3 is built from 19 residues. Germline V gene data show CDR1 as SGHTA and CDR2 as FQGNSA. J lost 5 bases, V lost 5 bases, and 22 bases had no gene match. In nucleotides, the CDR3 is TGTGCCAGCAGCGACCAACCGGGACAGGGATCTGTCTATCCCCACGAGCAGTACTTC. Translated: CASSDQPGQGSVYPHEQYF. Variable domain in full (rest from reference TRBV7-2 and TRBJ2-7): GAGVSQSPSNKVTEKGKDVELRCDPISGHTALYWYRQSLGQGLEFLIYFQGNSAPDKSGLPSDRFSAERTGGSVSTLTIQRTQQEDSAVYLCASSDQPGQGSVYPHEQYFGPGTRLTVT.

This chain joins TRBV11-3 and TRBJ2-1, with D possibly matching TRBD2 (5 bases). Germline CDR1 and CDR2: SGHNT and YENEEA. Trimming cost V 3 bases and J 6 bases, with 15 bases left between them. There are 15 residues in the CDR3. The CDR3 region has the DNA TGTGCCAGCAGCTTGCCAGCATCGGGGTCCAATGAGCAGTTCTTC. Translating gives CASSLPASGSNEQFF.